This T cell receptor (beta chain) was identified in a study of T cells expressing NK-cell markers. The CDR3 has 11 residues. Germline CDR1 MNHEY, CDR2 SVGEGT. TCR beta libraries carry UMIs added by 5'RACE template switching. TCRdb re-called the 5' RACE reads and shows each CDR3 protein once, DNA omitted. Across 200,000 to 300,000 distinct CDR3 sequences, the top ten clones capture around 0.37% of the sample. The sample was blood T cells: a sorted CD56 or NKG2C T cell subset, CD4+ or CD8+ T cells, or bulk PBMC T cells (not recorded which). The rearrangement joins TRBV6-2 or TRBV6-3 to TRBJ2-5. This receptor was taken from a man between 18 and 29 years old in good health. CDR3 amino acids: CASSYSKTQYF.